Listed below are T cell receptor beta chains from one sample, sequenced in a study of cytomegalovirus exposure and HLA in healthy donors. Profiling relied on immunoSEQ multiplex PCR, and the TCRdb table lists in-frame clones only, not all of them. Of about 140,000 clones in the sample, around 90% were seen once. Sequences were obtained from PBMCs. These receptors all come from a man aged 18 to 30 in good health and CMV-seropositive. Both conserved end residues are trimmed from each CDR3. Fields, in order: D gene, V gene, J gene, clone size, CDR3 protein. The D gene is left open where the match is weak. Part of the rows lack a size; the others show once, few, many or a class for expanded clones.

.	TRBV11-2	TRBJ2-3	.	ASSLGQNTDTQY
TRBD2	TRBV5-6	TRBJ2-7	.	ASTTRVAGGTYEQY
TRBD1	TRBV5-4	TRBJ1-2	once	ASSFHRGYGYT
TRBD1	TRBV6-1	TRBJ1-5	.	ASSGRDRRMNQPQH
TRBD1	TRBV13	TRBJ2-7	.	ASFDRVSYEQY
.	TRBV2	TRBJ2-1	.	ASAIRDLGLNEQF
TRBD1	TRBV19	TRBJ1-2	few	ASSIGTAYGYT
TRBD1	TRBV6-1	TRBJ1-1	.	ASSAPGTGAF
.	TRBV5-6	TRBJ2-7	.	ASTSGHFGSYEQY
.	TRBV14	TRBJ1-3	.	ASRRATGNTIY
.	TRBV18	TRBJ2-7	once	ASSPSGPGLEQY
TRBD2	TRBV6-5	TRBJ2-5	.	ASRKGQRGTQY
.	TRBV6-4	TRBJ1-2	.	ASSEQGSGYT
.	TRBV19	TRBJ2-1	.	ASSIDEEQQF
.	TRBV2	TRBJ1-5	.	ASIEREKQPQH
TRBD2	TRBV11-2	TRBJ2-5	.	ASSSGLATLQETQY
.	TRBV15	TRBJ2-3	.	ATSEGAPGANTDTQY
.	TRBV6-5	TRBJ2-1	.	ASSRISGSYNEQF
TRBD1	TRBV10-2	TRBJ2-7	.	ASRGQGAGEQY
.	TRBV5-4	TRBJ1-2	.	ASSLDTHGYT
TRBD2	TRBV5-1	TRBJ2-3	.	ASRLAGRSTDTQY
TRBD1	TRBV6-1	TRBJ2-1	.	ASSVGQGSYNEQF
.	TRBV2	TRBJ1-2	.	ASSEEGQDYGYT
.	TRBV28	TRBJ1-1	.	ASSSWNTEAF
.	TRBV5-1	TRBJ1-2	once	ASSPSGYGYT
.	TRBV5-1	TRBJ1-1	.	ASSRQDNTEAF
.	TRBV5-1	TRBJ2-7	few	ASSQGTYEQY
.	TRBV27	TRBJ1-2	once	ASKRPGEGYGYT
.	TRBV6-1	TRBJ2-2	.	ASDESLGADGELF
.	TRBV30	TRBJ1-1	.	AWRRADLTNTEAF
TRBD1	TRBV18	TRBJ1-1	.	ASSLETGDTEAF
TRBD1	TRBV5-1	TRBJ2-7	.	ASGGQGVDEQY
.	TRBV18	TRBJ1-5	.	ASSPPPGNNQPQH
TRBD1	TRBV18	TRBJ1-5	.	ASSPGQGATEPQH
.	TRBV29-1	TRBJ1-1	.	SVESAPNTEAF
TRBD1	TRBV7-9	TRBJ1-2	.	ASSLDRDRGYGYT
.	TRBV28	TRBJ1-4	.	ASSLAQAENEKLF
.	TRBV19	TRBJ2-7	.	ASAVSGGIYEQY
TRBD1	TRBV19	TRBJ1-2	.	ASSITGAAYGYT
.	TRBV6-1	TRBJ1-3	.	ASSGYGNTIY
TRBD2	TRBV5-6	TRBJ2-1	.	ASSLRLAGGPTYNEQF
.	TRBV11-2	TRBJ1-4	once	ASSLGGAGPYELF
.	TRBV7-8	TRBJ1-1	.	ASSLVTRSEAF
.	TRBV5-5	TRBJ2-1	.	ASSSWTGYNEQF
TRBD1	TRBV2	TRBJ1-3	.	ASSIRGQGLGNTIY
TRBD1	TRBV30	TRBJ1-3	.	ACLGQGKGNTIY